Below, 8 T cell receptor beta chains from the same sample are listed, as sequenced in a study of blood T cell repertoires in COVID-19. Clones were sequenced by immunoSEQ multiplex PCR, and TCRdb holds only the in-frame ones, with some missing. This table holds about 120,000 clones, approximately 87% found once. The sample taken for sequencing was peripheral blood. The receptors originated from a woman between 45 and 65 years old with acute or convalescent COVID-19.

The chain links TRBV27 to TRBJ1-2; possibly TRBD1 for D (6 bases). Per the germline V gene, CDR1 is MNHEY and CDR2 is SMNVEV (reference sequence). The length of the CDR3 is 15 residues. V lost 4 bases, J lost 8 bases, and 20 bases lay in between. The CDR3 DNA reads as TGTGCCAGCAGTTCAGACCCAAGGGGGACGGTAGGCTACACCTTC. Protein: CASSSDPRGTVGYTF.

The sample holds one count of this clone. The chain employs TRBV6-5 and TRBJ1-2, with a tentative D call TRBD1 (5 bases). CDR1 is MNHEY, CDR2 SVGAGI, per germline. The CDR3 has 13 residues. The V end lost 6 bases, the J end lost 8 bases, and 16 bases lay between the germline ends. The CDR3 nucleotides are TGTGCCAGCAGAGCCGACAGTCTCTTAGGCTACACCTTC. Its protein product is CASRADSLLGYTF.

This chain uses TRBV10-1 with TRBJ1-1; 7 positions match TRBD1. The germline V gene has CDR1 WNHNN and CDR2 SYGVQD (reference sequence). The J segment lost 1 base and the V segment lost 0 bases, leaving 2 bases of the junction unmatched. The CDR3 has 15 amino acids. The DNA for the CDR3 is TGCGCCAGCAGTGAGTCGACAGGGTGGAACACTGAAGCTTTCTTT. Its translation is CASSESTGWNTEAFF.

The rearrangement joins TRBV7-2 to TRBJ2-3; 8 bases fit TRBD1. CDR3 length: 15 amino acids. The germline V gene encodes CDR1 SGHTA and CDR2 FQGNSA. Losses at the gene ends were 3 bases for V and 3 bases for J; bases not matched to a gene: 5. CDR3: CASSFRTGYTDTQYF. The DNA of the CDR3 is TGTGCCAGCAGCTTCCGGACAGGGTATACAGATACGCAGTATTTT.

This CDR3 reads CASSQESTATYEQYF. CDR3 nucleotide sequence: TGTGCCAGCAGCCAAGAAAGCACAGCTACCTACGAGCAGTACTTC. The rearrangement links TRBV14 to TRBJ2-7; D not certain. The germline CDR1 and CDR2 sequences are SGHDN and FVKESK. With 0 bases removed from V and 2 bases from J, the gap between germline ends came to 11 bases. The CDR3 totals 15 residues.

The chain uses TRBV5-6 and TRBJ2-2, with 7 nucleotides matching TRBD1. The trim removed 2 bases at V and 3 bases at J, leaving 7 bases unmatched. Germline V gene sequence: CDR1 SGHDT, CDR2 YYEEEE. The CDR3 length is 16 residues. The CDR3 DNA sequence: TGTGCCAGCAGCTTTATTTGGACAGGATACACCGGGGAGCTGTTTTTT. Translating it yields CASSFIWTGYTGELFF.

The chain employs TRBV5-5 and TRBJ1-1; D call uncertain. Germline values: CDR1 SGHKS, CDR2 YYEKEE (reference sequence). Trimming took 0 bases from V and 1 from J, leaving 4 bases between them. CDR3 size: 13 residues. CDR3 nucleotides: TGTGCCAGCAGCTTGGGCGGGAACACTGAAGCTTTCTTT. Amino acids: CASSLGGNTEAFF.

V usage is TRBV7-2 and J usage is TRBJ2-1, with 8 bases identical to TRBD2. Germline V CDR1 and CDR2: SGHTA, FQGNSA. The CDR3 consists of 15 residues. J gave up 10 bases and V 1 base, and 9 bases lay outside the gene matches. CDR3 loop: CASSLDRGGLGEQFF. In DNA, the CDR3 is TGTGCCAGCAGCTTAGACCGGGGGGGCCTGGGGGAGCAGTTCTTC.